This TCR beta chain was identified during a study of blood T cell repertoires in COVID-19. Looking at the study overall: Sites in the United States, Italy and Spain provided acute and convalescent COVID-19 samples.

Participants reported their clinical history, and cohort assignment relied on those reports. Two consecutive negative NP/OP PCR tests, clearance, or resolved symptoms defined Cohort 3 recovery. In the study's own analysis: Using reference gene primer amplification, nucleated cell counts were estimated. Profiling relied on immunoSEQ multiplex PCR, and the TCRdb table lists in-frame clones only, not all of them. V and J calls and clone size follow that table, whereas D and trimming were derived from the DNA. The sample yields around 140,000 clones, about 80% seen once. CDR1 is MDHEN and CDR2 is SYDVKM in the germline V gene. The CDR3 length is 14 residues. The J segment lost 6 bases and the V segment lost 3 bases, leaving 4 bases of the junction unmatched.

The specimen was PBMCs or T cells enriched from blood (not recorded which). The rearrangement links TRBV28 to TRBJ2-7; 11 nucleotides align to TRBD1. The receptor's source is a woman aged 50 to 60 who had recovered from COVID-19. The CDR3 DNA sequence: TGTGCCAGCAGTTTCTTGGACAGGGGGCTCGAGCAGTACTTC. Translated, it gives CASSFLDRGLEQYF.